A selection of T cell receptor beta chains follows, all from one sample in a study of blood T cell repertoires in COVID-19. This table comes from immunoSEQ multiplex PCR, and its TCRdb copy is limited to in-frame clones, with some not included. The table lists approximately 200,000 clones, around 84% of them singletons, with 4.5% to 6% in the top ten. The sample consisted of peripheral blood. Receptors were obtained from a woman in her sixties who had recovered from COVID-19. The CDR3 runs from the conserved cysteine through the conserved F or W. The order of the fields is J gene, clone size, V gene, D gene, CDR3 DNA, CDR3 protein. A D gene is named only where the DNA matches it firmly. Clone size is given for some rows only: seen once, a few or many times, or a class if the clone is expanded.

j_call: TRBJ2-7
clone_size: once
v_call: TRBV4-1
d_call: TRBD1
cdr3_nt: TGCGCCAGCAGCCAAGATGGGTTGGAACAGGGGGCATACGAGCAGTACTTC
cdr3_aa: CASSQDGLEQGAYEQYF

j_call: TRBJ1-1
clone_size: -
v_call: TRBV5-1
d_call: -
cdr3_nt: TGCGCCAGCAGCTTGGGAGTAGGGGGTGAAACTGAAGCTTTCTTT
cdr3_aa: CASSLGVGGETEAFF

j_call: TRBJ2-1
clone_size: -
v_call: TRBV7-2
d_call: -
cdr3_nt: TGTGCCAGCAGCTTAACTTGGAGGTTTCTACCTGAGCAGTTCTTC
cdr3_aa: CASSLTWRFLPEQFF

j_call: TRBJ1-6
clone_size: -
v_call: TRBV3-1/TRBV3-2
d_call: -
cdr3_nt: TGTGCCAGCAGCCAAGATTACAGGGAAAATTCACCCCTCCACTTT
cdr3_aa: CASSQDYRENSPLHF

j_call: TRBJ2-5
clone_size: -
v_call: TRBV27
d_call: TRBD1
cdr3_nt: TGTGCCAGCAGTTTATACTATAGGTGGGACAGCCAAGAGACCCAGTACTTC
cdr3_aa: CASSLYYRWDSQETQYF

j_call: TRBJ1-1
clone_size: -
v_call: TRBV3-1/TRBV3-2
d_call: -
cdr3_nt: TGTGCCAGCAGCCAAGTTCCCAGGGTGAGTGGTGAAGCTTTCTTT
cdr3_aa: CASSQVPRVSGEAFF

j_call: TRBJ1-1
clone_size: -
v_call: TRBV30
d_call: -
cdr3_nt: TGTGCCTGGAGTGAGACGAGGTTCGGGTCTTTCTTT
cdr3_aa: CAWSETRFGSFF

j_call: TRBJ1-1
clone_size: -
v_call: TRBV11-3
d_call: -
cdr3_nt: TGTGCCAGCAGCTCCCGTGTGAACACTGAAGCTTTCTTT
cdr3_aa: CASSSRVNTEAFF

j_call: TRBJ2-1
clone_size: -
v_call: TRBV5-1
d_call: -
cdr3_nt: TGCGCCAGCAGCTTGTTGTCTTCCTACAATGAGCAGTTCTTC
cdr3_aa: CASSLLSSYNEQFF

j_call: TRBJ1-4
clone_size: -
v_call: TRBV6-5
d_call: -
cdr3_nt: TGTGCCAGCCAGGGGCCTAGGGAAAAACTGTTTTTT
cdr3_aa: CASQGPREKLFF

j_call: TRBJ1-5
clone_size: -
v_call: TRBV5-1
d_call: -
cdr3_nt: TGCGCCAGCCACGGGTCGGGGATTCAGCCCCAGCATTTT
cdr3_aa: CASHGSGIQPQHF

j_call: TRBJ2-2
clone_size: -
v_call: TRBV9
d_call: -
cdr3_nt: TGTGCCAGCAGCGTAAGTCTGACGGGAAACACCGGGGAGCTGTTTTTT
cdr3_aa: CASSVSLTGNTGELFF

j_call: TRBJ2-7
clone_size: -
v_call: TRBV5-6
d_call: TRBD1
cdr3_nt: TGTGCCAGCAGCTTTGGGGACAGCACCTACGAGCAGTACTTC
cdr3_aa: CASSFGDSTYEQYF

j_call: TRBJ2-7
clone_size: few
v_call: TRBV27
d_call: TRBD1
cdr3_nt: TGTGCCAGCAGTTACAGGGGGCACGAGCAGTACTTC
cdr3_aa: CASSYRGHEQYF

j_call: TRBJ2-5
clone_size: -
v_call: TRBV2
d_call: -
cdr3_nt: TGTGCCAGCAGTGGACAGGGAGGAGAGACCCAGTACTTC
cdr3_aa: CASSGQGGETQYF

j_call: TRBJ2-3
clone_size: -
v_call: TRBV6-5
d_call: -
cdr3_nt: TGTGCCAGCAGGAGAGCGGGCCACACAGATACGCAGTATTTT
cdr3_aa: CASRRAGHTDTQYF

j_call: TRBJ1-2
clone_size: -
v_call: TRBV2
d_call: TRBD1
cdr3_nt: TGTGCCAGCAGGTCTACCGGGACAGTTGGTGGCTACACCTTC
cdr3_aa: CASRSTGTVGGYTF

j_call: TRBJ2-5
clone_size: -
v_call: TRBV28
d_call: TRBD1
cdr3_nt: TGTGCCAGCAGTCCCGGGACAGTTTCTAAGGAGACCCAGTACTTC
cdr3_aa: CASSPGTVSKETQYF

j_call: TRBJ1-1
clone_size: -
v_call: TRBV7-2
d_call: -
cdr3_nt: TGTGCCAGCAGCGCTCAGGTGGTCCAAAACACTGAAGCTTTCTTT
cdr3_aa: CASSAQVVQNTEAFF

j_call: TRBJ1-2
clone_size: few
v_call: TRBV29-1
d_call: -
cdr3_nt: TGCAGCGTTGAAGCGTCCAACTATGGCTACACCTTC
cdr3_aa: CSVEASNYGYTF

j_call: TRBJ2-7
clone_size: -
v_call: TRBV5-1
d_call: -
cdr3_nt: TGCGCCAGCAACCGAAGCCTTACCTCCCCCCTTTACGAGCAGTACTTC
cdr3_aa: CASNRSLTSPLYEQYF

j_call: TRBJ1-1
clone_size: -
v_call: TRBV3-1/TRBV3-2
d_call: -
cdr3_nt: TGTGCCACCCAGCGTGCCCCAAACACTGAAGCTTTCTTT
cdr3_aa: CATQRAPNTEAFF

j_call: TRBJ1-3
clone_size: -
v_call: TRBV14
d_call: -
cdr3_nt: TGTGCCAGCAGCCAAGATTGGCCCCCCAGGGGTTTAGGTGGAAACACCATATATTTT
cdr3_aa: CASSQDWPPRGLGGNTIYF

j_call: TRBJ2-2
clone_size: -
v_call: TRBV9
d_call: TRBD2
cdr3_nt: TGTGCCAGCAGCGGGACTAGCGGGGGGTTCAGGGCCGGGGAGCTGTTTTTT
cdr3_aa: CASSGTSGGFRAGELFF

j_call: TRBJ1-3
clone_size: once
v_call: TRBV2
d_call: -
cdr3_nt: TGTGCCAGCAGTGCCCCCGGGTTCAGAACTGGAAACACCATATATTTT
cdr3_aa: CASSAPGFRTGNTIYF

j_call: TRBJ2-2
clone_size: few
v_call: TRBV14
d_call: TRBD1
cdr3_nt: TGTGCCAGCAGCCGTCAAGGGGGCCCCGGGGAGCTGTTTTTT
cdr3_aa: CASSRQGGPGELFF

j_call: TRBJ1-2
clone_size: -
v_call: TRBV11-2
d_call: -
cdr3_nt: TGTGCCAGCAGCTTAGGTCGGCTGACAGTAGGCTTGGGCTATGGCTACACCTTC
cdr3_aa: CASSLGRLTVGLGYGYTF

j_call: TRBJ1-2
clone_size: -
v_call: TRBV27
d_call: TRBD1
cdr3_nt: TGTGCCAGCAGGGCCGGGGACAGGGATTATGGCTACACCTTC
cdr3_aa: CASRAGDRDYGYTF

j_call: TRBJ1-2
clone_size: -
v_call: TRBV18
d_call: TRBD1
cdr3_nt: TGTGCCAGCTCACCTTTAGTAAGGGGGCGGAATGGCTACACCTTC
cdr3_aa: CASSPLVRGRNGYTF

j_call: TRBJ2-2
clone_size: -
v_call: TRBV5-3
d_call: TRBD1
cdr3_nt: TGTGCCAGAAGGGCCGGGACAGGAGTTACCGGGGAGCTGTTTTTT
cdr3_aa: CARRAGTGVTGELFF

j_call: TRBJ2-3
clone_size: -
v_call: TRBV4-2
d_call: TRBD1
cdr3_nt: TGTGCCAGCAGCCAACAGGGGGCGCGTAGCACAGATACGCAGTATTTT
cdr3_aa: CASSQQGARSTDTQYF

j_call: TRBJ1-3
clone_size: few
v_call: TRBV9
d_call: -
cdr3_nt: TGTGCCAGCAGCGTAGTGGCAGGGGCGGACACCATATATTTT
cdr3_aa: CASSVVAGADTIYF

j_call: TRBJ1-4
clone_size: -
v_call: TRBV19
d_call: -
cdr3_nt: TGTGCCAGTAACAAAGGGGTACAACTGTTTTTT
cdr3_aa: CASNKGVQLFF

j_call: TRBJ1-5
clone_size: -
v_call: TRBV27
d_call: -
cdr3_nt: TGTGCCACTAAAGCCCGGGACACACATAGCAATCAGCCCCAGCATTTT
cdr3_aa: CATKARDTHSNQPQHF

j_call: TRBJ2-2
clone_size: -
v_call: TRBV7-3
d_call: TRBD1
cdr3_nt: TGTGCCAGCAGCTTAGGCAGGGGGCAAGAAGGCGGGGAGCTGTTTTTT
cdr3_aa: CASSLGRGQEGGELFF

j_call: TRBJ1-1
clone_size: -
v_call: TRBV11-2
d_call: TRBD1
cdr3_nt: TGTGCCAGCAGCCCGAGACGGACAGGGACTGAAGCTTTCTTT
cdr3_aa: CASSPRRTGTEAFF

j_call: TRBJ1-2
clone_size: -
v_call: TRBV19
d_call: TRBD1
cdr3_nt: TGTGCCAGTAGTATGACAGGGGGCTATGGCTACACCTTC
cdr3_aa: CASSMTGGYGYTF

j_call: TRBJ1-4
clone_size: -
v_call: TRBV20-1
d_call: -
cdr3_nt: TGCAGTGCTAGAGACTATGAAAAACTGTTTTTT
cdr3_aa: CSARDYEKLFF

j_call: TRBJ1-4
clone_size: -
v_call: TRBV7-2
d_call: TRBD1
cdr3_nt: TGTGCCAGCAGCTTAGATGGGACAGTTTATGAAAAACTGTTTTTT
cdr3_aa: CASSLDGTVYEKLFF

j_call: TRBJ2-3
clone_size: -
v_call: TRBV3-1/TRBV3-2
d_call: -
cdr3_nt: TGTGCCAGCAGCCAGGGACTTACCAACACAGATACGCAGTATTTT
cdr3_aa: CASSQGLTNTDTQYF

j_call: TRBJ2-1
clone_size: -
v_call: TRBV27
d_call: TRBD2
cdr3_nt: TGTGCCAGCAGTCCCGAACCTAGCGGGGGGGGTGAGCAGTTCTTC
cdr3_aa: CASSPEPSGGGEQFF

j_call: TRBJ1-3
clone_size: -
v_call: TRBV19
d_call: -
cdr3_nt: TGTGCCAGTAGTTTAAGGACAGCCCCGGGGAACACCATATATTTT
cdr3_aa: CASSLRTAPGNTIYF

j_call: TRBJ1-4
clone_size: -
v_call: TRBV7-9
d_call: -
cdr3_nt: TGTGCCAGCAGCTTGACAGACGGTAATGAAAAACTGTTTTTT
cdr3_aa: CASSLTDGNEKLFF

j_call: TRBJ2-5
clone_size: few
v_call: TRBV2
d_call: -
cdr3_nt: TGTGCCAGCAGTGAGGGCCCCGAGGGGACCCAGTACTTC
cdr3_aa: CASSEGPEGTQYF

j_call: TRBJ1-5
clone_size: -
v_call: TRBV3-1/TRBV3-2
d_call: TRBD1
cdr3_nt: TGTGCCAGCAGCCAAGACCCCGGGACAGGGAAGCCCCAGCATTTT
cdr3_aa: CASSQDPGTGKPQHF

j_call: TRBJ2-3
clone_size: -
v_call: TRBV5-4
d_call: TRBD2
cdr3_nt: TGTGCCAGCAGCGTTCCCGGACTAGCGGGGGTAGATACGCAGTATTTT
cdr3_aa: CASSVPGLAGVDTQYF

j_call: TRBJ2-3
clone_size: -
v_call: TRBV4-2
d_call: TRBD2
cdr3_nt: TGTGCCAGCACGAGCGGGGGGGCAGATACGCAGTATTTT
cdr3_aa: CASTSGGADTQYF

j_call: TRBJ2-7
clone_size: -
v_call: TRBV18
d_call: -
cdr3_nt: TGTGCCAGCTCACCTATTCGTCCGTCCTACGAGCAGTACTTC
cdr3_aa: CASSPIRPSYEQYF

j_call: TRBJ2-7
clone_size: -
v_call: TRBV29-1
d_call: -
cdr3_nt: TGCAGCGTTTGGAGCGGCCCACCCTACGAGCAGTACTTC
cdr3_aa: CSVWSGPPYEQYF